The text below deals with one T cell receptor (beta chain). Its antigen is not identified. The donors, healthy Caucasians from Russia, were aged about 6 to 100. Per sample, a minimum of 6 million PBMCs were isolated. Through a sample-barcoded 5' primer and a J-beta primer mix, a second PCR was run for roughly 6 to 12 cycles. MiXCR was run by TCRdb on the 5' RACE reads, yielding one entry per CDR3 protein. Among 1.5 million to 2 million distinct CDR3 sequences listed, roughly 27% were seen once. The sample is drawn from a study of blood T cells in healthy people across ages. The CDR3 is 14 amino acids. The V end lost 7 bases, the J end lost 5 bases, and 19 bases lay between the germline ends. Germline V lookup: CDR1 SGHRS, CDR2 YFSETQ. Study outcomes and limitations: TCR beta diversity was tightly associated with the proportion of naive T cells. Long-lived donors had more naive CD4+ cells and higher diversity than aged donors.

This receptor was identified in a woman aged 30 to 39 in good health. Sample: blood. The chain employs TRBV5-1 and TRBJ2-7; D possibly uses TRBD1 or TRBD2 (5 bases each). CDR3 amino acids: CASAYLGPRDEQYF. The DNA of the CDR3 is TGCGCCAGCGCGTACCTGGGACCTAGGGACGAGCAGTACTTC.